This T cell receptor beta chain appears in the sequencing data of a study of regulatory T cells in long-lasting Graves disease. Germline-derived CDR1 and CDR2 are DFQATT and SNEGSKA (reference sequence). The length of the CDR3 is 12 residues. Notes on this clonotype: Its antigen remains unidentified. At one of its ends the junction is not consistent with the germline gene, which may arise from a read error.

Sequencing libraries for TCR beta were prepared with iRepertoire HTBI primers and Arm-PCR of CDR3 regions. TCRdb processed the multiplex PCR reads anew with MiXCR; each CDR3 protein has one entry. This table has about 350,000 distinct CDR3 sequences, over 15% appearing once. Study-level findings and limits: Whereas new patients shared about 980 public clonotypes, persistent patients shared more, at about 2,500.

Time point given: newly diagnosed GD, antithyroid drugs for less than 3 months. From PBMCs, RNA was extracted and then used to make the TCR library. American Thyroid Association guidelines were used to diagnose Graves' disease. The same sample was also used in a study of T cells in Graves' hyperthyroidism and ophthalmopathy.

The source material was peripheral blood mononuclear cells (PBMCs), sampled at new diagnosis, from a patient treated with antithyroid drugs. The chain carries TRBV20-1 and TRBJ1-5; no clear D gene. This TCR was recovered from a man between 40 and 49 years old with Graves disease. CDR3 in amino acids: CSARTVNQAQHF. The CDR3, as DNA: TGCAGTGCGAGGACGGTCAATCAGGCCCAGCATTTT.